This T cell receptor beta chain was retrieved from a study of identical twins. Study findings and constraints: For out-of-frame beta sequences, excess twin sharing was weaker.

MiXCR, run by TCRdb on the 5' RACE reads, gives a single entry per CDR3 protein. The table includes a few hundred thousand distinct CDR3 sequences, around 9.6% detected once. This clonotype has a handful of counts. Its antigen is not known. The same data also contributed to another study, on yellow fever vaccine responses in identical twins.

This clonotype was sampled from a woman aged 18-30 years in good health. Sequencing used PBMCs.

The CDR3 protein is CASSLDIAGNTIYF. The CDR3 DNA follows: TGTGCCAGCAGCTTAGACATCGCCGGAAACACCATATATTTT. The chain couples TRBV7-2 to TRBJ1-3; D remains unclear. The CDR3 loop spans 14 amino acids. CDR1 is SGHTA and CDR2 is FQGNSA in the germline V gene. Between the trimmed V and J ends, which lost 1 base and 4 bases, there was a span of 8 bases.